One TCR beta chain is described in this entry. This may come from a read error, since a much larger clone is one base off. The source of the sample is a study of blood T cells in healthy people across ages. Study details: For every two T cells, template switching captured about one barcoded beta molecule.

In each sample, at least 6.5 million PBMCs were isolated. Alongside a J-beta primer mix, a sample-barcoded 5' primer served in a second PCR lasting about 7 to 12 cycles. Each cDNA molecule received a tag from a template-switch adaptor that had 12 random nucleotides. Every individual sample yielded 2.5 million or more paired-end reads (each containing CDR3). TCRdb re-called the 5' RACE reads through MiXCR, storing one row per CDR3 protein. The sample has roughly 1.7 million distinct CDR3 sequences; almost 35% are singletons. The sequence came from a woman aged 25 to 39 in good health. The sample consisted of blood.

The CDR3 sequence: CSVESRGTTDTQYF. Written as DNA, the CDR3 is TGCAGCGTTGAATCGCGGGGGACCACAGATACGCAGTATTTT. The gene calls are TRBV29-1 and TRBJ2-3; 7 bases match TRBD2. The V segment lost 2 bases and the J segment 2 bases; nucleotides outside the gene matches: 4. The CDR3 contains 14 residues. Per germline, CDR1 SQVTM and CDR2 ANQGSEA.